These T cell receptor beta chains were read from a single sample in a study of T cell changes during pregnancy in multiple sclerosis. Produced via immunoSEQ multiplex PCR; TCRdb's table is partial and in-frame only. The table includes more than 85,000 clones, 90% to 95% detected once. The specimen comprised peripheral blood, sampled in the third trimester of pregnancy. Every receptor here comes from a female donor in good health, enrolled as a control in a pregnancy study. Both conserved end residues are part of each CDR3. D genes are given only for firm matches. Clone size is stated in some rows and not others, as once, few, many or a class when expanded.

CDR3 protein	CDR3 DNA	D gene	V gene	J gene	clone size
CASRSSGELFF	TGTGCCAGCAGGAGTAGCGGGGAGCTGTTTTTT	NA	TRBV28	TRBJ2-2	NA
CASRLAGGPLHEQFF	TGTGCCAGCAGGCTAGCGGGAGGGCCCCTTCATGAGCAGTTCTTC	TRBD2	TRBV27	TRBJ2-1	NA
CASSLKAGTGGEGYTF	TGTGCCAGCTCACTGAAGGCCGGGACAGGGGGAGAAGGCTACACCTTC	TRBD1	TRBV18	TRBJ1-2	NA
CASSLGLTSGMETQYF	TGCGCCAGCAGCTTGGGTCTAACTAGCGGGATGGAGACCCAGTACTTC	TRBD2	TRBV5-1	TRBJ2-5	once
CASSQDGLTGGQYF	TGCGCCAGCAGCCAAGATGGACTTACAGGGGGGCAGTACTTC	TRBD1	TRBV4-1	TRBJ2-7	NA
CASSLSATDTQYF	TGTGCCAGCAGCCTCAGCGCGACAGATACGCAGTATTTT	NA	TRBV11-1	TRBJ2-3	NA
CASTVTGNGQPQHF	TGTGCCAGCACCGTCACAGGGAACGGGCAGCCCCAGCATTTT	NA	TRBV28	TRBJ1-5	NA
CASSLDGQVISYEQYF	TGCGCCAGCAGCTTGGATGGACAGGTCATATCCTACGAGCAGTACTTC	TRBD1	TRBV5-1	TRBJ2-7	NA
CASNARGQRGNQPQHF	TGTGCCAGCAACGCCAGGGGGCAGCGTGGCAATCAGCCCCAGCATTTT	TRBD1	TRBV7-9	TRBJ1-5	NA
CASSWREPGQGGDTQYF	TGCGCCAGCAGCTGGCGGGAACCGGGACAGGGGGGGGATACGCAGTATTTT	TRBD1	TRBV5-1	TRBJ2-3	NA
CAISEQASGSVNTQYF	TGTGCCATCAGTGAGCAGGCTAGCGGGAGTGTGAATACGCAGTATTTT	TRBD2	TRBV10-3	TRBJ2-3	NA
CASSGPPPGTVHTGELFF	TGTGCCAGTAGTGGCCCTCCCCCCGGGACAGTGCACACCGGGGAGCTGTTTTTT	TRBD1	TRBV19	TRBJ2-2	NA
CAISESSSGSGQETQYF	TGTGCCATCAGTGAATCTTCTAGCGGGAGTGGACAAGAGACCCAGTACTTC	TRBD2	TRBV10-3	TRBJ2-5	once
CASSLVQGAWTEQYF	TGCGCCAGCAGCTTAGTACAGGGGGCTTGGACCGAGCAGTACTTC	TRBD1	TRBV5-1	TRBJ2-7	NA
CASSAERTGDTEAFF	TGTGCCAGCAGTGCAGAAAGGACAGGGGACACTGAAGCTTTCTTT	TRBD1	TRBV2	TRBJ1-1	NA
CASSLDGGSAYEQYF	TGCGCCAGCAGCTTGGATGGCGGGTCAGCCTACGAGCAGTACTTC	NA	TRBV5-1	TRBJ2-7	once
CASGRTGSTDTQYF	TGTGCCAGCGGCAGGACAGGGAGCACAGATACGCAGTATTTT	TRBD1	TRBV25-1	TRBJ2-3	NA
CASSLLQPGYNEQFF	TGCGCCAGCAGCTTACTGCAGCCGGGTTACAATGAGCAGTTCTTC	NA	TRBV5-1	TRBJ2-1	NA
CASSIDTRLAGPYNEQFF	TGTGCCAGTAGTATAGATACGAGACTAGCGGGCCCCTACAATGAGCAGTTCTTC	TRBD2	TRBV19	TRBJ2-1	NA
CASRGGSGRVQVTQYF	TGTGCCAGCAGAGGTGGAAGCGGGAGGGTTCAAGTTACGCAGTATTTT	TRBD2	TRBV6-4	TRBJ2-3	NA
CASSLFNSGTTNEKLFF	TGTGCCAGCAGTTTATTCAATTCAGGGACAACTAATGAAAAACTGTTTTTT	NA	TRBV28	TRBJ1-4	NA
CATSGVGAYEQYF	TGCGCCACCTCGGGGGTCGGAGCCTACGAGCAGTACTTC	NA	TRBV4-1	TRBJ2-7	NA